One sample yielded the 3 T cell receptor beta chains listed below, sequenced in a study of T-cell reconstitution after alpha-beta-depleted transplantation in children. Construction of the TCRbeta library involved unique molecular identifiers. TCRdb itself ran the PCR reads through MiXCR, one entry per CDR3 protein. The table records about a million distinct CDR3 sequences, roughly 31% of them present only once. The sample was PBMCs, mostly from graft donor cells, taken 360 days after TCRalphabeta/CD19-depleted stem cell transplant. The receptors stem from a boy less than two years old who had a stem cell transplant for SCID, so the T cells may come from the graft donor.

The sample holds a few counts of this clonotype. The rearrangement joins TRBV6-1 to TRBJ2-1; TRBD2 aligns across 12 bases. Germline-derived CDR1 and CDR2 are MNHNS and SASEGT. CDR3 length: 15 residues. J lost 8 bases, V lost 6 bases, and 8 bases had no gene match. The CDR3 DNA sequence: TGTGCCAGCAGCAGACTAGCGGGGGAAGGGGATGAGCAGTTCTTC. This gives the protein CASSRLAGEGDEQFF.

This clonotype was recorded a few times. The CDR3 is CASSLYRHRYGYTF. Here the CDR3 DNA reads TGTGCCAGCAGCTTATATCGACACCGCTATGGCTACACCTTC. The rearrangement links TRBV7-6 to TRBJ1-2; D is unresolved. Germline lookup yields CDR1 SGHVS and CDR2 FNYEAQ. V was shortened by 2 bases and J by 4 bases, with 11 bases between the two germline ends. The CDR3 is 14 residues long.

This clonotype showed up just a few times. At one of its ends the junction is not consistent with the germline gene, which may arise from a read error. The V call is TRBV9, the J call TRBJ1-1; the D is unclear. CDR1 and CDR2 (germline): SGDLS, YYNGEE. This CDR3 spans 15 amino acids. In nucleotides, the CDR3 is TGTGCCAGCAGCGTGGAGGGATTGGTGAACACTGAAGTTTTCTTT. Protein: CASSVEGLVNTEVFF.